Each of the 13 T cell receptor beta chains below was sequenced from the same sample in a study of cytomegalovirus exposure and HLA in healthy donors. With 60 Vbeta and 13 Jbeta primers, the PCR was carried out. Sequencing was performed with immunoSEQ multiplex PCR; in TCRdb, only in-frame clones are kept and a portion is missing. The sample records approximately 150,000 clones, 80% being singletons. Sequenced sample: PBMCs. These receptors all come from a young man in good health and CMV-seronegative.

The chain recombines TRBV9 with TRBJ1-1; 7 bases match TRBD1. This CDR3 contains 14 residues. Looked up from germline, CDR1 is SGDLS and CDR2 is YYNGEE. The V and J ends lost 0 bases and 8 bases, in that order; junction bases with no gene match: 7. The CDR3 DNA sequence: TGTGCCAGCAGCGTAGGTTTCACAGGGGCCGAAGCTTTCTTT. It encodes CASSVGFTGAEAFF.

The V gene is TRBV30, the J gene TRBJ2-2; TRBD1 aligns across 10 bases. Germline CDR1 is GTSNPN and CDR2 is SVGIG (reference sequence). V shed 8 bases, J shed 6 bases, and the junction held 9 bases outside the gene matches. CDR3 length equals 14 residues. The CDR3 loop reads CARTGTGVPGELFF. Here the CDR3 DNA reads TGTGCCCGAACCGGGACAGGGGTGCCCGGGGAGCTGTTTTTT.

The rearrangement links TRBV11-2 to TRBJ1-1, with TRBD1 identical over 11 bases. There are 16 residues in the CDR3. The J segment lost 1 base and the V segment lost 5 bases, leaving 6 bases of the junction unmatched. Looked up from germline, CDR1 is SGHAT and CDR2 is FQNNGV. CDR3 in DNA: TGTGCCAGCAGCCTTCAAGGACAGGGGGCGAACACTGAAGCTTTCTTT. This encodes CASSLQGQGANTEAFF.

This chain uses TRBV5-1 with TRBJ2-5, with 7 bases identical to TRBD1. Germline CDR1 is SGHRS and CDR2 is YFSETQ. Unmatched junction bases numbered 13, after V lost 3 bases and J lost 5 bases. This CDR3 comprises 16 residues. CDR3 sequence reads: CASSSGQAPSGETQYF. The CDR3 DNA sequence: TGCGCCAGCAGCTCTGGACAGGCCCCATCGGGGGAGACCCAGTACTTC.

This chain links TRBV6-1 with TRBJ2-7, with 12 positions matching TRBD1. The germline V gene encodes CDR1 MNHNS and CDR2 SASEGT. The CDR3 sequence is 15 residues long. J lost 5 bases, V lost 7 bases, and 9 bases had no gene match. The CDR3 is CASNPTGTGGDEQYF. The CDR3 DNA sequence: TGTGCCAGCAACCCGACCGGGACAGGGGGCGACGAGCAGTACTTC.

In the case of this clone: An end of the junction differs from the germline gene, which may be a read error. V usage is TRBV7-9 and J usage is TRBJ1-2; a weak D match, TRBD1 (6 bases). The CDR3 contains 15 residues. CDR1 is SEHNR and CDR2 is FQNEAQ in the germline V gene (reference sequence). This chain's CDR3 is CSSSSDRTPGYGYTF. The CDR3 DNA reads TGTTCCAGCAGCTCCGACAGGACCCCCGGCTATGGCTACACCTTC. Full variable domain (missing parts from reference TRBV7-9 and TRBJ1-2): DTGVSQNPRHKITKRGQNVTFRCDPISEHNRLYWYRQTLGQGPEFLTYFQNEAQLEKSRLLSDRFSAERPKGSFSTLEIQRTEQGDSAMYLCSSSSDRTPGYGYTFGSGTRLTVV.

The V gene is TRBV19, the J gene TRBJ1-1; the D is unclear. This CDR3 has 12 residues. Germline loops: CDR1 LNHDA, CDR2 SQIVND (reference sequence). Trimming took 7 bases from V and 4 from J, leaving 10 bases between them. CDR3 in DNA: TGTGCCAGTAATGAGGGCGGCACTGAAGCTTTCTTT. It yields the protein CASNEGGTEAFF.

This clone turned up a few times. V usage is TRBV7-9 and J usage is TRBJ2-2, with 7 bases fitting TRBD2. Trimming at V came to 4 bases and at J to 1 base, leaving 3 bases not matched to a gene. The germline CDR1 and CDR2 sequences are SEHNR and FQNEAQ (reference sequence). This CDR3 has 15 amino acids. CDR3 protein: CASSSLARNTGELFF. DNA of the CDR3: TGTGCCAGCAGCTCACTAGCGAGGAACACCGGGGAGCTGTTTTTT.

The chain links TRBV9 to TRBJ2-2; the match to TRBD2 covers 9 bases. Germline V gene lookup returns CDR1 SGDLS and CDR2 YYNGEE. This CDR3 is built from 15 residues. V was clipped by 0 bases and J by 4 bases; unmatched bases: 1. CDR3 loop: CASSVEGLATGELFF. CDR3 sequence (DNA): TGTGCCAGCAGCGTAGAGGGACTAGCCACCGGGGAGCTGTTTTTT.

V is TRBV5-4 and J is TRBJ1-5; 8 nucleotides align to TRBD1. Germline loops: CDR1 SGHNT, CDR2 YYREEE (reference sequence). The CDR3 is 13 residues long. The V segment lost 0 bases and the J segment 7 bases; nucleotides outside the gene matches: 0. The CDR3 bases are TGTGCCAGCAGCTTGGACAGGGGGCAGCCCCAGCATTTT. It codes for CASSLDRGQPQHF. The entire variable domain, with the rest obtained from reference TRBV5-4 and TRBJ1-5, is as follows: ETGVTQSPTHLIKTRGQQVTLRCSSQSGHNTVSWYQQALGQGPQFIFQYYREEENGRGNFPPRFSGLQFPNYSSELNVNALELDDSALYLCASSLDRGQPQHFGDGTRLSIL.

V usage is TRBV28 and J usage is TRBJ2-1; TRBD2 agrees at 9 bases. The CDR3 runs 12 residues. Germline values: CDR1 MDHEN, CDR2 SYDVKM. The V and J ends lost 5 bases and 10 bases, in that order; junction bases with no gene match: 3. CDR3 coding DNA: TGTGCCAGCAGTACCCTAGCGGGAGAGCAGTTCTTC. Its protein is CASSTLAGEQFF.

The chain is built from TRBV9 and TRBJ2-7; D call uncertain. Germline CDR1 reads SGDLS; CDR2 reads YYNGEE. The V end was cut by 0 bases, the J end by 3 bases, with 10 bases between. This CDR3 has 14 amino acids. The CDR3 region has the DNA TGTGCCAGCAGCGTAGCTCAGGCTAACTACGAGCAGTACTTC. This codes for CASSVAQANYEQYF. Full variable domain (missing parts from reference TRBV9 and TRBJ2-7): DSGVTQTPKHLITATGQRVTLRCSPRSGDLSVYWYQQSLDQGLQFLIQYYNGEERAKGNILERFSAQQFPDLHSELNLSSLELGDSALYFCASSVAQANYEQYFGPGTRLTVT.

The gene calls are TRBV7-2 and TRBJ2-7, with a tentative D call TRBD2 (6 bases). The CDR3 extends over 16 amino acids. V was trimmed by 4 bases and J by 2 bases, leaving 18 bases between them. Looked up from germline, CDR1 is SGHTA and CDR2 is FQGNSA. CDR3 sequence (DNA): TGTGCCAGCAGCTCTAACTCCGGGACTGCTACCTACGAGCAGTACTTC. Its translation: CASSSNSGTATYEQYF.